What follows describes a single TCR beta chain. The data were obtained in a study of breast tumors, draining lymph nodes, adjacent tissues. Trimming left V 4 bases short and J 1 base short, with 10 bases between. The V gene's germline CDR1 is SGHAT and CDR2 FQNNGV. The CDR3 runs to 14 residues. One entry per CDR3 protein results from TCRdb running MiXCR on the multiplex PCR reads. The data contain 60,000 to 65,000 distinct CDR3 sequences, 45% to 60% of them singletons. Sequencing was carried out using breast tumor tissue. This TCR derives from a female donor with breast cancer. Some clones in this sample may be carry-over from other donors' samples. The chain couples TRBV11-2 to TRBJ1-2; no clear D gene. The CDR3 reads CASSSPRGNYGYTF. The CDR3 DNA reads TGTGCCAGCAGCTCCCCCCGGGGTAACTATGGCTACACCTTC.